These 8 T cell receptor beta chains were all obtained from the same sample, sequenced in a study of CD8+ T cells in alopecia areata. The authors extracted RNA and reverse transcribed it into cDNA as the sequencing template. The repertoire was sequenced with immunoSEQ multiplex PCR; TCRdb's copy has only in-frame clones and lacks some. This sample yields 180,000 or so clones, of which over 55% are seen a single time; roughly 1.7% belongs to the top ten. The specimen was CD4+ T cells sorted from blood, collected at week 0. These receptors were obtained from a human donor with alopecia areata.

The chain links TRBV4-3 to TRBJ2-2; 8 positions match TRBD1. CDR3 length: 14 residues. Per the germline V gene, CDR1 is LGHNA and CDR2 is YSLEER. With 3 bases clipped from V and 5 bases from J, the junction kept 2 bases outside the gene matches. The CDR3 protein is CASSQGQATGELFF. DNA for the CDR3: TGCGCCAGCAGCCAGGGACAGGCTACCGGGGAGCTGTTTTTT.

The chain joins TRBV19 to TRBJ1-5; the D gene is possibly TRBD1 (6 bases). The CDR3 has 17 residues. Germline V gene lookup returns CDR1 LNHDA and CDR2 SQIVND (reference sequence). Trimming removed 1 base at V and 1 base at J, with 14 bases between. The CDR3 DNA is TGTGCCAGTAGTATAGTCGGTCAGGGGTTGAGCAATCAGCCCCAGCATTTT. It encodes CASSIVGQGLSNQPQHF.

The rearrangement links TRBV7-7 to TRBJ2-7; 7 bases are a match to TRBD1. The CDR3 runs to 13 residues. With 4 bases clipped from V and 3 bases from J, the junction kept 3 bases outside the gene matches. The germline V gene has CDR1 SSHAT and CDR2 FNYEAQ (reference sequence). For the CDR3, the DNA is TGTGCCAGCAGCTCGGGACAGAACTACGAGCAGTACTTC. Amino acid sequence: CASSSGQNYEQYF.

At least ten counts were recorded for this clone. The V gene is TRBV29-1, the J gene TRBJ2-2; D ambiguous. The germline V gene encodes CDR1 SQVTM and CDR2 ANQGSEA. This CDR3 has 12 residues. Trimming removed 4 bases from V and 8 bases from J, with 11 bases in between. CDR3 sequence: CSVGSWEGELFF. Written as DNA, the CDR3 is TGCAGCGTTGGATCATGGGAAGGGGAGCTGTTTTTT.

The chain couples TRBV30 to TRBJ1-4; D not resolved. Germline assignment: CDR1 GTSNPN and CDR2 SVGIG (reference sequence). Trimming took 1 base from V and 2 from J, leaving 8 bases between them. The CDR3 runs to 14 residues. The CDR3, as DNA: TGTGCCTGGAGTGCAATCGGTACTAATGAAAAACTGTTTTTT. Translating gives CAWSAIGTNEKLFF.

The rearrangement uses TRBV10-3 and TRBJ1-2; D unclear. The V end was cut by 2 bases, the J end by 4 bases, with 8 bases between. The germline gives CDR1 ENHRY, CDR2 SYGVKD. This CDR3 has 13 amino acids. CDR3 amino acids: CAISEGGSYGYTF. CDR3 DNA sequence: TGTGCCATCAGTGAGGGAGGGAGCTATGGCTACACCTTC.

This clone appeared once. The DNA of the CDR3 is TGTGCCACCAGCAGAGACGACCCCTCTCGTGAGCCCCAGCATTTT. Amino acids: CATSRDDPSREPQHF. J is TRBJ1-5 and V is TRBV15; D gene ambiguous. Trimming removed 0 bases at V and 8 bases at J, with 14 bases between. Germline V lookup: CDR1 LNHNV, CDR2 YYDKDF (reference sequence). CDR3 length: 15 amino acids. The full variable domain, its missing parts supplied by reference TRBV15 and TRBJ1-5, is DAMVIQNPRYQVTQFGKPVTLSCSQTLNHNVMYWYQQKSSQAPKLLFHYYDKDFNNEADTPDNFQSRRPNTSFCFLDIRSPGLGDTAMYLCATSRDDPSREPQHFGDGTRLSIL.

A few counts support this clone. The V call is TRBV29-1, the J call TRBJ1-2, with D unclear. The V and J ends lost 3 bases and 7 bases respectively, with 12 bases between them. CDR3 length: 12 amino acids. Germline lookup yields CDR1 SQVTM and CDR2 ANQGSEA. The DNA of the CDR3 is TGCAGCGTTGACAGCAAGGGATCTGGCTACACCTTC. Encoded protein: CSVDSKGSGYTF.